This TCR beta chain was observed in a study of CD8+ T cells in alopecia areata. Across the study: Treated patients swallowed 5 to 10 mg of oral tofacitinib twice daily. People stayed on tofacitinib for 6 to 18 months, then stopped the drug for 6 months. Study conclusions and caveats: In scalp and blood, many expanded lesional clones persisted during tofacitinib.

Points on this clone: What it recognizes is unknown.

Extracted RNA was reverse transcribed into cDNA, the sequencing template. Only in-frame clones appear in the TCRdb table, and some are missing; sequencing was by immunoSEQ multiplex PCR. The table shows more than 90,000 clones, with approximately 59% occurring only once. Germline V lookup: CDR1 GTSNPN, CDR2 SVGIG (reference sequence). V gave up 4 bases and J gave up 3 bases, with 9 bases separating them. CDR3 size: 12 residues. The treatment: oral pan-JAK inhibitor, 5-10 mg twice daily. This clonotype originated in a human donor with alopecia areata. The V call is TRBV30, the J call TRBJ1-2; tentative D call: TRBD1 (5 bases). Here the sequenced sample was CD8+ T cells sorted from blood, taken at week 4, from a patient treated with tofacitinib. Here the CDR3 reads CAWTGIYYGYTF. The DNA of the CDR3 is TGTGCCTGGACAGGGATTTACTATGGCTACACCTTC. Supplemented by reference TRBV30 and TRBJ1-2, the full variable domain reads SQTIHQWPATLVQPVGSPLSLECTVEGTSNPNLYWYRQAAGRGLQLLFYSVGIGQISSEVPQNLSASRPQDRQFILSSKKLLLSDSGFYLCAWTGIYYGYTFGSGTRLTVV.